This T cell receptor beta chain comes out of a study of T cell repertoires in cytomegalovirus infection. At the level of the study: CMV infection together with matching HLA type was indicated by public TCR beta signatures. General study findings and limits: Summed public TCR beta family frequency identified CMV carriers bearing the relevant HLA. Across the ex vivo response, the dominant clonotypes were HLA-C-restricted CMV-specific TCR beta clonotypes.

This clonotype has at least ten counts. As yet, its antigen is unknown. MiXCR, run by TCRdb on the reads, gives a single entry per CDR3 protein. Here the sample spans roughly 81,000 distinct CDR3 sequences, approximately 3.7% being singletons. The CDR3 loop spans 15 amino acids. The germline V and J ends were trimmed by 6 bases and 0 bases, with 14 bases remaining between them. The chain uses TRBV12-3 or TRBV12-4 and TRBJ1-1, with unresolved D. This sequence was found in a human donor in good health (CMV status not recorded). Some clones in this sample may be carry-over from other donors' samples. Material for sequencing was PBMCs. This CDR3 reads CASRRHGAMNTEAFF. The CDR3, as DNA: TGTGCCAGCAGGAGGCACGGAGCCATGAACACTGAAGCTTTCTTT.